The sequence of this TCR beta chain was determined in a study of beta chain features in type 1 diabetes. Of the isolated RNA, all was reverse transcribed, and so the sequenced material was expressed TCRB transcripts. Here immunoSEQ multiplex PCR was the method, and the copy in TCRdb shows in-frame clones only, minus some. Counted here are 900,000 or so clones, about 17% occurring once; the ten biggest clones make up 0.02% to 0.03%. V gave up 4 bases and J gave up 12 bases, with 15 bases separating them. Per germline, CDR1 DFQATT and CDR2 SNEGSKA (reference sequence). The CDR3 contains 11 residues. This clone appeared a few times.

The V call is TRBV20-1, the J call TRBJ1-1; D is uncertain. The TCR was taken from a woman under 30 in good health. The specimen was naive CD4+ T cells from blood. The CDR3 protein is CSAKVDLITFF. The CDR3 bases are TGCAGTGCTAAGGTGGACCTTATAACTTTCTTT.